This TCR beta chain originates from a study of response to subunit inactivated influenza vaccine. General study results and limits: Researchers suggested that each seasonal influenza vaccination recruits few new T cells.

This CDR3 comprises 14 residues. The germline V gene has CDR1 MNHNS and CDR2 SASEGT. Trimming took 7 bases from V and 9 from J; bases not matched to a gene: 9. TCRdb analysed the RT-PCR reads with MiXCR anew, one entry per CDR3 protein. The repertoire holds fewer than 550,000 distinct CDR3 sequences, with about 25% as singletons. Details on this clonotype: Its antigen is currently unknown.

The chain is built from TRBV6-1 and TRBJ1-5; 10 bases map to TRBD1. The source material was CD4+ T cells sorted from PBMCs, sampled 4 to 6 days after vaccination. This clonotype was sampled from a man between 45 and 60 years old who received an inactivated influenza vaccine. CDR3 sequence (DNA): TGTGCCAGCACCTTGACAGGGGGCGACGGGCCCCAGCATTTT. Amino acids: CASTLTGGDGPQHF.